This is a list of T cell receptor beta chains from one sample in a study of blood T cells in healthy people across ages. MiXCR was run by TCRdb on the 5' RACE reads, yielding one entry per CDR3 protein. Among approximately 670,000 distinct CDR3 sequences listed, roughly 41% were seen once. The sample comprised blood. The origin of the receptors is a man aged 80 or over in good health. CDR3s include the opening cysteine and the closing phenylalanine or tryptophan. D genes are given only for firm matches. A clone size is listed for some rows: how often the clone was seen (once, few, many), or a class if it is expanded.

d_call	v_call	j_call	clone_size	cdr3_nt	cdr3_aa
TRBD1	TRBV29-1	TRBJ1-6	once	TGCAGCGTTGAAGATTTAATCGGGACAGGGCTACCTATATGGAATTCACCCCTCCACTTT	CSVEDLIGTGLPIWNSPLHF
-	TRBV7-3	TRBJ2-1	few	TGTGCCAGCAGCCCGATGACTAGCTCCTACAATGAGCAGTTCTTC	CASSPMTSSYNEQFF
TRBD1	TRBV6-1	TRBJ1-1	-	TGTGCCAGCAGTGACCAGGGGGCGGGCACTGAAGCTTTCTTT	CASSDQGAGTEAFF
TRBD2	TRBV7-2	TRBJ2-1	-	TGTGCCACAGGGAGCGGGAGCTCCTACAATGAGCAGTTCTTC	CATGSGSSYNEQFF
TRBD2	TRBV18	TRBJ2-3	-	TGCGCCAGCTCATCACAAGGACTAGCGGGGCAGACAGATACGCAGTATTTT	CASSSQGLAGQTDTQYF
TRBD1	TRBV6-2/TRBV6-3	TRBJ2-3	many	TGTGCCAGCAGTTACCTACAGGGGGTCGGTACGCAGTATTTT	CASSYLQGVGTQYF
-	TRBV28	TRBJ2-5	-	TGTGCCAGCAGTTTGCCCGGAACTGGGACCCAGTACTTC	CASSLPGTGTQYF
TRBD2	TRBV9	TRBJ2-1	many	TGTGCCAGCAGCGTAGATGTGACTAGCGACGACAATGAGCAGTTCTTC	CASSVDVTSDDNEQFF
-	TRBV7-9	TRBJ1-1	-	TGTGCCAGCAGCTTAGCCAGGACGGGGAACACTGAAGCTTTCTTT	CASSLARTGNTEAFF
TRBD2	TRBV20-1	TRBJ2-7	-	TGCAGTGCTAACCTGGCTAGCGGGAGGTCCTACGAGCAGTACTTC	CSANLASGRSYEQYF
TRBD2	TRBV10-2	TRBJ2-1	-	TGCGCCAGCAGAGATAGCGGGATGACCTACGAGCAGTTCTTC	CASRDSGMTYEQFF
-	TRBV28	TRBJ2-1	-	TGTGCCAGCAGTTTAATAGCGGAGGACTACAATGAGCAGTTCTTC	CASSLIAEDYNEQFF
TRBD2	TRBV5-1	TRBJ2-1	-	TGCGCCAGCAGCTTTGCAACGGGAGGATACAATGAGCAGTTCTTC	CASSFATGGYNEQFF
TRBD1	TRBV4-3	TRBJ1-5	few	TGCGCCAGCAGCCAAGGCGCAGGGGGCTCCCAGCCCCAGCATTTT	CASSQGAGGSQPQHF
TRBD2	TRBV7-8	TRBJ2-5	few	TGTGCCAGCAGCTTTAGTACCGGGACTAGCGGGAGTAAGAAGCAGTACTTC	CASSFSTGTSGSKKQYF
-	TRBV10-3	TRBJ1-2	-	TGTGCCATCAGTGAACTAGGAAGATTCAACTATGGCTACACCTTC	CAISELGRFNYGYTF
-	TRBV7-6	TRBJ2-2	-	TGTGCCAGCAGCTTAGGGCTAGCGAACACCGGGGAGCTGTTTTTT	CASSLGLANTGELFF
-	TRBV7-9	TRBJ1-3	-	TGTGCCAGCAGCCCATCGAGGGCCTCTGGAAACACCATATATTTT	CASSPSRASGNTIYF